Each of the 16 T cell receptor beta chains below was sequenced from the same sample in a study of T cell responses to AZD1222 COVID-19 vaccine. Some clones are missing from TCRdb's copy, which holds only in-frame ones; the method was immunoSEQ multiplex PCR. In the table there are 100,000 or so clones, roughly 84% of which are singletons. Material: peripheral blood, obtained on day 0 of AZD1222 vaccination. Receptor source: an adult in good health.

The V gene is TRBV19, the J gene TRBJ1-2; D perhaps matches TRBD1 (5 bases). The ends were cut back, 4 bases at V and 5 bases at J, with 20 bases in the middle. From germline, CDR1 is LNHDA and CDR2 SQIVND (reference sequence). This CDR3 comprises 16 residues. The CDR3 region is CASSKEGAASVYGYTF. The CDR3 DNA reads TGTGCCAGTAGTAAGGAAGGGGCGGCCTCGGTGTATGGCTACACCTTC.

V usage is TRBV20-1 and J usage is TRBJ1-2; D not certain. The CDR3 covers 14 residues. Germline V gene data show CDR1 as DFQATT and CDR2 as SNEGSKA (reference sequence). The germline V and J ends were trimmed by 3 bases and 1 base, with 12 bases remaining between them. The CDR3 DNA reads TGCAGTGCTAGTACGGCAGAAAGTAACTATGGCTACACCTTC. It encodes CSASTAESNYGYTF.

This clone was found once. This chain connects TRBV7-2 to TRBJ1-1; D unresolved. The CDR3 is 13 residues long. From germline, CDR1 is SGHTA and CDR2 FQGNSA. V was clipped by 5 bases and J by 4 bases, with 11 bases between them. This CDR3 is CASSLNYGTEAFF. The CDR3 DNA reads TGTGCCAGCAGCCTCAATTATGGCACTGAAGCTTTCTTT.

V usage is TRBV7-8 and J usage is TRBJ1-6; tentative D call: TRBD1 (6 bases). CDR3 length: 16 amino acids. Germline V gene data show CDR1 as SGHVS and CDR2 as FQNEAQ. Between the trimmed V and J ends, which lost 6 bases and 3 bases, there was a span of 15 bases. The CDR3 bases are TGTGCCAGCAGTCGCCGAGAGGACAGCTATAATTCACCCCTCCACTTT. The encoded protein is CASSRREDSYNSPLHF.

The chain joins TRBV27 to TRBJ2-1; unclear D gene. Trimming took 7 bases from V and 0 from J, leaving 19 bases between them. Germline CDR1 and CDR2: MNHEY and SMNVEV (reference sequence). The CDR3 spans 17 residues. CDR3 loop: CASTLSQSASSYNEQFF. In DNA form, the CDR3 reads TGTGCCAGCACCCTAAGTCAGAGCGCGAGCTCCTACAATGAGCAGTTCTTC.

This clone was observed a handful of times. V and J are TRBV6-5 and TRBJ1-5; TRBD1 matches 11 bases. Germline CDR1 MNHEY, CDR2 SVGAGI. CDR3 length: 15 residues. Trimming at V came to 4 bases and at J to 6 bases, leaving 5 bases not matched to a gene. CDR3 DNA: TGTGCCAGCAGTTGGGACAGGGGGTCGGGTCAGCCCCAGCATTTT. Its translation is CASSWDRGSGQPQHF.

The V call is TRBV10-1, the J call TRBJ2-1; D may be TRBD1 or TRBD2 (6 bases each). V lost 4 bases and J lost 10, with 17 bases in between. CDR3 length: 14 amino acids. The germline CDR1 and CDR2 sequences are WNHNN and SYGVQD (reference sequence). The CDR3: CASSGQAGRSEQFF. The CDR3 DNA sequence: TGCGCCAGCAGTGGACAGGCGGGACGTTCGGAGCAGTTCTTC.

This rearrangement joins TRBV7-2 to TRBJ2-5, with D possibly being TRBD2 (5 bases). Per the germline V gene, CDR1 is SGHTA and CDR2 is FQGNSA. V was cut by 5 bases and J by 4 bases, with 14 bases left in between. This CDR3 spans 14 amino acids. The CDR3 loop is CASSQRTGSETQYF. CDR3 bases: TGTGCCAGCAGCCAGAGAACGGGGTCAGAGACCCAGTACTTC.

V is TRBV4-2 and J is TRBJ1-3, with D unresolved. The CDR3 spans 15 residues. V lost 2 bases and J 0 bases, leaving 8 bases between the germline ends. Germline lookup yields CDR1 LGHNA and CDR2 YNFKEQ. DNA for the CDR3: TGTGCCAGCAGCCAACCGGACGTCTCTGGAAACACCATATATTTT. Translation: CASSQPDVSGNTIYF.

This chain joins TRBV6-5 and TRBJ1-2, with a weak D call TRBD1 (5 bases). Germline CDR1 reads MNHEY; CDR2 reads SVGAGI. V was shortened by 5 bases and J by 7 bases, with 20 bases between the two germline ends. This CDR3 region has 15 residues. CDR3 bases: TGTGCCAGCAGTAACGGGGGGATGGGTGTTAGTGGCTACACCTTC. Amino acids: CASSNGGMGVSGYTF.

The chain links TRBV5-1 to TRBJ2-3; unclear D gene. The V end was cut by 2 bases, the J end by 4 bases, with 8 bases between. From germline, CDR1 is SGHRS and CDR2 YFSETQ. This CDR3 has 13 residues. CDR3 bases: TGCGCCAGCAGCTTCGATAGTTCAGATACGCAGTATTTT. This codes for CASSFDSSDTQYF.

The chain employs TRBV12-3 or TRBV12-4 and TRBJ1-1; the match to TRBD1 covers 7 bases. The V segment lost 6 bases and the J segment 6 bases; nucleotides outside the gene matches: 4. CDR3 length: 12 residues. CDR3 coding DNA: TGTGCCAGCAGCGTGACAGGGCCTGAAGCTTTCTTT. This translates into CASSVTGPEAFF.

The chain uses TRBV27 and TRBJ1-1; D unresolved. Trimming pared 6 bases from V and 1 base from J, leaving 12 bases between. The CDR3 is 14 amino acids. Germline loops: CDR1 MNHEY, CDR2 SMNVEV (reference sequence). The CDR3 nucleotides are TGTGCCAGCAGGGCACGCGCAGGGAACACTGAAGCTTTCTTT. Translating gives CASRARAGNTEAFF.

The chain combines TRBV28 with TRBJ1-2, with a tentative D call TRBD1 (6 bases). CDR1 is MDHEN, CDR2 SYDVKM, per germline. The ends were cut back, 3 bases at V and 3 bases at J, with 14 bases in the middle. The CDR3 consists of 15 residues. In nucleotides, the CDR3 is TGTGCCAGCAGTTTTAGTGGGGACACTTACTATGGCTACACCTTC. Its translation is CASSFSGDTYYGYTF.

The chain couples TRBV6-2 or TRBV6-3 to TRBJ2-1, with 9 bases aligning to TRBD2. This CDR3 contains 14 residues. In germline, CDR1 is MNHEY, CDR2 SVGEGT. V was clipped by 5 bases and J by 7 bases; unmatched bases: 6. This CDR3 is CASSAGGPRNEQFF. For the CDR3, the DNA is TGTGCCAGCAGTGCGGGAGGGCCGCGGAATGAGCAGTTCTTC.

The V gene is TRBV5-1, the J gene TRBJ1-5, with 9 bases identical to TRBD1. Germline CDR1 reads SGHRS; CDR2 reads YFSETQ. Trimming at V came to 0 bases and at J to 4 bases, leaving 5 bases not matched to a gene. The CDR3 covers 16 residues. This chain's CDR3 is CASSLEGQGNNQPQHF. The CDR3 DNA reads TGCGCCAGCAGCTTGGAGGGACAGGGTAATAATCAGCCCCAGCATTTT.